This T cell receptor beta chain stems from a study of beta chain features in type 1 diabetes. Germline CDR1 MDHEN, CDR2 SYDVKM. Trimming took off 6 bases at V and 4 bases at J, with 7 bases between the two ends. This CDR3 has 11 amino acids. In its sample, this clone was seen a few times. Its antigen remains unidentified. Expressed TCRB transcripts were sequenced, since all the RNA that had been isolated was reverse transcribed. The data were produced by immunoSEQ multiplex PCR, yet TCRdb's version contains in-frame clones alone and is incomplete. The sample gives more than 55,000 clones, 52% of which show up once; 2% to 3% is in the top ten. Whole-study findings and limits: Patients and controls would share equally any PCR tilt toward shorter templates. An over-representation of cells with high TCR expression could result from cDNA sequencing. Among all four CD4+ subsets, Type 1 diabetes patients had TCRB CDR3s that were moderately but significantly shorter.

Using CD45RO/CCR7/CD25/CD127/CD95/CD27, CD4+ naive, central memory, regulatory and stem cell-like memory cells were sorted. This sequence was found in a woman between 35 and 50 years old with type 1 diabetes. The sequencing sample was made of Tregs from blood. The chain joins TRBV28 to TRBJ2-7; D not resolved. The DNA of the CDR3 is TGTGCCAGCAGCCTAGGATACGAGCAGTACTTC. Translation gives CASSLGYEQYF.